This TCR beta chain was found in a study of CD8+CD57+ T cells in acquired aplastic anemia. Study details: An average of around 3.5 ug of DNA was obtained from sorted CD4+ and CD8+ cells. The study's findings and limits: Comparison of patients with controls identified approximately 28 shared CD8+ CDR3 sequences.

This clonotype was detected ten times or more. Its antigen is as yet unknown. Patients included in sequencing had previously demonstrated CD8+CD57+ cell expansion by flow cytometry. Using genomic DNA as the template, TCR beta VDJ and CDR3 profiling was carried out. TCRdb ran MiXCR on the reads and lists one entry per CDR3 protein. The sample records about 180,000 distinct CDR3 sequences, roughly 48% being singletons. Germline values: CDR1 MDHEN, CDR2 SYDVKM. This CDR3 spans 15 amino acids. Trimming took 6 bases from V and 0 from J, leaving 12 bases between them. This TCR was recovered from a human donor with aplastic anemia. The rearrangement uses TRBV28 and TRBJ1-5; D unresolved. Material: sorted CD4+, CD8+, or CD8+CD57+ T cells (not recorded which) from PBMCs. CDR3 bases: TGTGCCAGCAGGACTTGGACCGATAGCAATCAGCCCCAGCATTTT. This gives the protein CASRTWTDSNQPQHF. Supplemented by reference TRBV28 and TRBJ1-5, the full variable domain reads DVKVTQSSRYLVKRTGEKVFLECVQDMDHENMFWYRQDPGLGLRLIYFSYDVKMKEKGDIPEGYSVSREKKERFSLILESASTNQTSMYLCASRTWTDSNQPQHFGDGTRLSIL.